This T cell receptor (beta chain) was sequenced for a study of response to subunit inactivated influenza vaccine. TCRdb used MiXCR to reprocess the RT-PCR reads, holding one entry per CDR3 protein. This table holds hundreds of thousands of distinct CDR3 sequences, 11% found once. V gave up 3 bases and J gave up 5 bases, with 21 bases separating them. There are 17 residues in the CDR3. Looked up from germline, CDR1 is MDHEN and CDR2 is SYDVKM. In this sample, this clonotype turned up a few times. The same specimen was also included in a second study, on T cells expressing NK-cell markers. From that second work: Production of TCR beta cDNA relied on 5'RACE template switching with UMIs.

The chain recombines TRBV28 with TRBJ2-3; D assignment may be TRBD1 or TRBD2 (6 bases each). Sequencing was performed on PBMCs from blood, taken on the day of vaccination. This receptor was taken from a man aged 50 to 60 who received an inactivated influenza vaccine. CDR3 in DNA: TGTGCCAGCAGTTTTGGTTCAGCGGGCAGGGGAGTAGATACGCAGTATTTT. Residues: CASSFGSAGRGVDTQYF.